These 10 T cell receptor beta chains were all obtained from the same sample, sequenced in a study of circulating tumor DNA in untreated peripheral T-cell lymphoma. The assay was immunoSEQ multiplex PCR, and TCRdb's table has in-frame clones only and misses some. The table shows about 10,000 clones, with around 76% occurring only once. The sequenced sample consisted of tumor tissue. These receptors were obtained from a human donor with peripheral T-cell lymphoma.

The chain recombines TRBV11-3 with TRBJ2-5; D unresolved. The germline CDR1 and CDR2 sequences are SGHNT and YENEEA. Trimming took off 4 bases at V and 0 bases at J, with 15 bases between the two ends. This CDR3 region has 16 residues. This CDR3 reads CASSSRTRENQETQYF. The CDR3 DNA reads TGTGCCAGCAGCTCGAGGACCAGAGAGAACCAAGAGACCCAGTACTTC.

The V and J genes are TRBV18 and TRBJ2-2, with TRBD1 matching over 7 bases. Looked up from germline, CDR1 is KGHSH and CDR2 is LQKENI. Germline trimming cut 6 bases from V and 0 bases from J; bases unmatched to any gene: 4. This CDR3 has 15 residues. This CDR3 is CASSTDRANTGELFF. In DNA form, the CDR3 reads TGTGCCAGCTCGACCGACAGGGCGAACACCGGGGAGCTGTTTTTT.

The CDR3, as DNA: TGTGCCAGCAGTGAAGGGCGATGGGTAGGGGGGAATTCACCCCTCCACTTT. As protein: CASSEGRWVGGNSPLHF. V gene TRBV2 combines with J gene TRBJ1-6; D possibly corresponds to TRBD1 (6 bases). V lost 1 base and J 7 bases, leaving 17 bases between the germline ends. The CDR3 sequence is 17 residues long. Germline V gene lookup returns CDR1 SNHLY and CDR2 FYNNEI.

The table lists this clone with a few counts. This chain joins TRBV6-8 and TRBJ1-1; TRBD1 might be the D (6 bases). V was pared by 2 bases and J by 3 bases, with 10 bases between. This CDR3 is built from 14 residues. The V gene's germline CDR1 is MNHGY and CDR2 SAAAGT. This CDR3 reads CASSYLDRYTEAFF. The DNA of the CDR3 is TGTGCCAGCAGTTACCTGGACAGATACACTGAAGCTTTCTTT.

This chain links TRBV18 with TRBJ2-5; 9 bases line up with TRBD1. Germline V gene data show CDR1 as KGHSH and CDR2 as LQKENI. CDR3 length: 14 amino acids. The J segment lost 2 bases and the V segment lost 6 bases, leaving 4 bases of the junction unmatched. CDR3: CASSRDRGQETQYF. CDR3 DNA sequence: TGTGCCAGCTCCCGAGACAGGGGGCAAGAGACCCAGTACTTC.

Concerning this clone: Germline is not matched at one junction end, which may reflect a read error. The chain joins TRBV27 to TRBJ2-1, with 9 bases aligning to TRBD2. CDR1 and CDR2 (germline): MNHEY, SMNVEV (reference sequence). The CDR3 contains 15 residues. The CDR3 loop reads CATSGGGGARNEQFF. CDR3 bases: TGTGCCACCAGTGGGGGCGGGGGGGCCAGAAATGAGCAGTTCTTC.

This chain's CDR3 is CASGRWDTGELFF. DNA of the CDR3: TGTGCCAGCGGACGGTGGGACACCGGGGAGCTGTTTTTT. The chain uses TRBV6-8 and TRBJ2-2; D not certain. Trimming cost V 8 bases and J 3 bases, with 10 bases left between them. Germline lookup yields CDR1 MNHGY and CDR2 SAAAGT. The length of the CDR3 is 13 residues.

This clone was seen a handful of times. The chain has TRBV9 and TRBJ2-2; D gene ambiguous. Per the germline V gene, CDR1 is SGDLS and CDR2 is YYNGEE. V dropped 4 bases and J dropped 0 bases, with 16 bases sitting between them. There are 17 residues in the CDR3. The CDR3 loop is CASSLIGLATNTGELFF. The CDR3 bases are TGTGCCAGCAGCTTAATAGGGCTCGCTACGAACACCGGGGAGCTGTTTTTT.

The chain employs TRBV1 and TRBJ1-5; the table's D call, TRBD1, was not checked against the DNA. TRBV1 is reported as a pseudogene. The CDR3 loop spans 15 amino acids. CDR3 region: CASSLDRVSNQPQHF. The CDR3 region has the DNA TGCGCCAGCAGCCTCGACAGGGTTTCTAATCAGCCCCAGCATTTT.

The chain has TRBV12-5 and TRBJ1-2, with 9 bases that match TRBD1. The CDR3 spans 14 residues. Per the germline V gene, CDR1 is LGHNT and CDR2 is FRNRAP. The J segment lost 5 bases and the V segment lost 3 bases, leaving 4 bases of the junction unmatched. The CDR3 nucleotides read TGTGCTAGTGGTTTCGGACAGGGGAATTATGGCTACACCTTC. It specifies CASGFGQGNYGYTF.